This TCR beta chain is from a study of blood T cell repertoires in COVID-19. Study summary: Samples of COVID-19 (acute and convalescent) were obtained from the United States, Italy and Spain.

Germline-derived CDR1 and CDR2 are LNHDA and SQIVND (reference sequence). Trimming shortened V by 6 bases and J by 8 bases, and 13 bases separated the two germline ends. The CDR3 covers 12 residues. TCRdb keeps only in-frame clones here, not all; method: immunoSEQ multiplex PCR. This repertoire shows more than 150,000 clones, roughly nine tenths found once; its top ten account for around 2.3%. This clone was recorded a few times. The TCR originated in a woman under 40 who had recovered from COVID-19. The genes are TRBV19 and TRBJ1-1; perhaps TRBD1 as D (6 bases). The specimen was PBMCs or T cells enriched from blood (not recorded which). The CDR3 loop is CASSTGPREAFF. Written as DNA, the CDR3 is TGTGCCAGTAGCACAGGGCCCAGGGAAGCTTTCTTT.